These T cell receptor beta chains were read from a single sample in a study of T-cell reconstitution after alpha-beta-depleted transplantation in children. TCRdb analysed the PCR reads with MiXCR anew, one entry per CDR3 protein. This sample has around 96,000 distinct CDR3 sequences; 12% occur once, and the top ten carry approximately 14%. The specimen was PBMCs from the stem cell graft donor, collected from the stem cell graft. These receptor sequences come from a human donor who donated a stem cell graft to a child with inherited bone marrow failure. Each CDR3 is given with its conserved first and last residue. Each record gives: V gene, clone size, J gene, D gene, CDR3 DNA, CDR3 protein. The D gene is left open where the match is weak. Not every row has a clone size; where given, it reads once, few, many or a size class.

TRBV7-9	.	TRBJ2-7	.	TGTGCCAGCAGCTCAGATACCGAGCAGTACTTC	CASSSDTEQYF
TRBV29-1	many	TRBJ2-3	TRBD2	TGCAGCGTTGAGGGCGGGAGGGCTGGCACAGATACGCAGTATTTT	CSVEGGRAGTDTQYF
TRBV5-5	many	TRBJ1-6	.	TGTGCCAGCCTGGGGCCAGGTTCACCCCTCCACTTT	CASLGPGSPLHF
TRBV5-1	many	TRBJ1-1	TRBD1	TGCGCCAGCAGCTTGGACAGGGGGGACACTGAAGCTTTCTTT	CASSLDRGDTEAFF
TRBV4-3	many	TRBJ2-1	.	TGCGCCAGCAGCCAACTGGGGATTGGGAATGAGCAGTTCTTC	CASSQLGIGNEQFF
TRBV6-2/TRBV6-3	few	TRBJ2-7	.	TGTGCCAGCAGAACTGGGCCCTACGAGCAGTACTTC	CASRTGPYEQYF
TRBV27	many	TRBJ2-1	.	TGTGCCAGCAGTTTAGAGTGGGGGAATGAGCAGTTCTTC	CASSLEWGNEQFF
TRBV7-2	many	TRBJ1-1	.	TGTGCCAGCAGCTTAGATGGCGGAACTGAAGCTTTCTTT	CASSLDGGTEAFF
TRBV7-9	many	TRBJ2-3	.	TGTGCCAGCAGCTTAGTCCGGCAGGCAAGCACAGATACGCAGTATTTT	CASSLVRQASTDTQYF
TRBV7-2	many	TRBJ2-5	TRBD2	TGTGCCAGCAGCTTAGGCCAGCGGGGGGGCCTGGAGACCCAGTACTTC	CASSLGQRGGLETQYF
TRBV5-1	many	TRBJ2-7	TRBD2	TGCGCCAGCAGCCACGGACTAGCGGGGGCCTACGAGCAGTACTTC	CASSHGLAGAYEQYF
TRBV12-5	many	TRBJ2-1	.	TGTGCTAGTGGTTCCTCTACGGACACGTACAATGAGCAGTTCTTC	CASGSSTDTYNEQFF
TRBV6-5	many	TRBJ2-3	.	TGTGCCAGCAGTTACTCACCAGGTTACACAGATACGCAGTATTTT	CASSYSPGYTDTQYF
TRBV3-1	many	TRBJ2-3	TRBD2	TGTGCCAGCAGCCCAAGACTAGCGGGAATGGTAGATACGCAGTATTTT	CASSPRLAGMVDTQYF
TRBV28	many	TRBJ2-7	.	TGTGCCAGCAGCCAGGGGGGCCACGAGCAGTACTTC	CASSQGGHEQYF
TRBV27	few	TRBJ2-2	TRBD2	TGTGCCAGCAGTGTTATCAGACTAGCGGGTGGCACCGGGGAGCTGTTTTTT	CASSVIRLAGGTGELFF
TRBV5-1	many	TRBJ2-3	.	TGCGCCAGCAGCTTGGAACAGGCGCAGTATTTT	CASSLEQAQYF
TRBV7-9	.	TRBJ1-6	.	TGTGCCAGCAGCTTACAGAGTTCACCCCTCCACTTT	CASSLQSSPLHF
TRBV5-1	many	TRBJ1-6	TRBD1	TGCGCCAGCAGCTACAGGGGGATGGCACCCCTCCACTTT	CASSYRGMAPLHF
TRBV4-3	many	TRBJ2-5	TRBD2	TGCGCCAGCAGCCAAGAGGGGGGGGACGAGACCCAGTACTTC	CASSQEGGDETQYF
TRBV2	.	TRBJ1-1	.	TGTGCCAGCAGTGAAGCCGTGGGCGCGGGTGAAGCTTTCTTT	CASSEAVGAGEAFF
TRBV5-1	few	TRBJ1-3	.	TGCGCCAGCAGCTTGGATGGAAGGTCAAGCTCTGGAAACACCATATATTTT	CASSLDGRSSSGNTIYF
TRBV5-1	many	TRBJ1-2	TRBD1	TGCGCCAGCGGTTCCGGGACAGGTTCAGGCGGCTACACCTTC	CASGSGTGSGGYTF
TRBV5-1	many	TRBJ2-7	TRBD1	TGCGCCAGCAGCTTGGGGACAGGGTACTACGAGCAGTACTTC	CASSLGTGYYEQYF
TRBV4-3	.	TRBJ1-1	.	TGCGCCAGCAGCCACCGGGGGGCTGAAGCTTTCTTT	CASSHRGAEAFF
TRBV5-1	many	TRBJ2-3	.	TGCGCCAGCAGCTTGGAGGCCGGGGTTAGCACAGATACGCAGTATTTT	CASSLEAGVSTDTQYF
TRBV27	many	TRBJ2-5	TRBD2	TGTGCCAGCAAAACCCTAGCGGGACTTCAAGAGACCCAGTACTTC	CASKTLAGLQETQYF
TRBV7-8	.	TRBJ1-2	.	TGTGCCAGCAGCTTAGCGCAAGGGGGTCAGAGCTACACCTTC	CASSLAQGGQSYTF
TRBV7-2	.	TRBJ2-5	.	TGTGCCAGCAGCTTATTACCCCGGACGGGGCAGACCCAGTACTTC	CASSLLPRTGQTQYF
TRBV12-3/TRBV12-4	many	TRBJ2-2	.	TGTGCCAGCAGCCGACAGCCAGGGGACACCGGGGAGCTGTTTTTT	CASSRQPGDTGELFF
TRBV7-2	many	TRBJ2-1	TRBD2	TGTGCCAGCAGCTTAAGACTAGCGGGATCAGAAAATGAGCAGTTCTTC	CASSLRLAGSENEQFF